What follows describes a single TCR beta chain. Its antigen is unidentified. TCRdb processed the RT-PCR reads anew with MiXCR; each CDR3 protein has one entry. The sample comprises about 190,000 distinct CDR3 sequences, approximately 15% of which are singletons, and about 28% rests with the top ten. The data derive from a study of response to subunit inactivated influenza vaccine. Study-level results: Few new T cells, the authors suggested, are recruited by each seasonal influenza vaccination.

In germline, CDR1 is SGHTA, CDR2 FQGNSA. V was pared by 1 base and J by 5 bases, with 4 bases of the junction left unmatched. This CDR3 region has 15 residues. The chain carries TRBV7-2 and TRBJ2-5, with 10 bases aligning to TRBD2. The sequenced sample was CD8+ T cells sorted from PBMCs, obtained less than 6 days after vaccination. This clonotype was sampled from a man aged 45-65 years who received an inactivated influenza vaccine. The CDR3 nucleotides are TGTGCCAGCAGCTTAGGGACTAGCGGATGGGAGACCCAGTACTTC. As protein: CASSLGTSGWETQYF.